This T cell receptor (beta chain) was recorded in a study of CD8+ T cells in alopecia areata. RNA, once extracted, was reverse transcribed into cDNA for use as the sequencing template. Produced via immunoSEQ multiplex PCR; TCRdb's table is partial and in-frame only. The repertoire holds 95,000 to 100,000 clones, with roughly 60% as singletons. CDR1 is LNHDA and CDR2 is SQIVND in the germline V gene (reference sequence). Trimming took off 5 bases at V and 4 bases at J, with 8 bases between the two ends. The CDR3 consists of 13 residues. Treatment indicated: oral pan-JAK inhibitor, 5-10 mg twice daily. The genes are TRBV19 and TRBJ2-2, with unresolved D. The clonotype comes from a human donor with alopecia areata. The sample here was CD8+ T cells sorted from blood, taken at approximately week 60, from a patient treated with tofacitinib. CDR3 region: CASSRKGTGELFF. The CDR3 coding sequence is TGTGCCAGTAGTCGGAAGGGCACCGGGGAGCTGTTTTTT.